This T cell receptor (beta chain) was captured by sequencing in a study of Ad26.COV2.S vaccination and SARS-CoV-2 variants (dated by TCRdb to the early 2020s). Some background on the complete study: The specificity and breadth of SARS-CoV-2-reactive T cell receptors after Ad26.COV2.S vaccination were assessed by TCRbeta repertoire sequencing. The TCR-sequenced set comprised approximately 30 samples: roughly 19 Ad26.COV2.S vaccine recipients, 5 placebo recipients and 8 SARS-CoV-2 convalescent individuals.

The germline V gene provides CDR1 SGHTA and CDR2 FQGNSA. Trimming takes 4 bases from V and 3 bases from J, and the germline ends sit 7 bases apart. The cysteine opens and the phenylalanine closes a CDR3 of 12 amino acids. Only the CDR3 region is kept as DNA, spanning 36 bases read in frame from base 1. The immunoSEQ Assay was used to sequence TCRbeta CDR3 regions. After extraction, genomic DNA underwent amplification by bias-controlled multiplex PCR, followed by high-throughput sequencing. In the paper's pipeline: To quantify the absolute abundance of each unique TCRbeta CDR3 region, sequences were collapsed and filtered. T cell fraction was estimated by normalization of TCRbeta template counts to usable DNA, with usable DNA being measured through amplification of reference genes present in all nucleated cells. Repertoire TCRs were annotated as SARS-CoV-2-specific when V gene, CDR3 amino acid sequence and J gene were exactly matched to a known reactive TCR set. The reference SARS-CoV-2 TCR set was derived from MIRA and filtered for enrichment in COVID-19-positive ImmuneCODE repertoires, a step that removed public or cross-reactive TCRs. Using the MIRA antigens, annotated TCRs were further analysed by specific ORF or by position within an ORF. Breadth was defined as the number of annotated unique rearrangements divided by the total number of unique productive rearrangements, and depth was defined as the summed frequency of the annotated unique rearrangements. TCR breadth was compared between groups using two-sided Wilcoxon rank-sum tests. TCRdb mirrors the immuneACCESS table, restricted to in-frame sequences. Some clones are absent from its copies; in checked studies, under half trace to an unresolved V gene, and the reason for the others is unknown. The DNA gave D and trimming, while V, J and clone size come from that table. The sample includes about 350,000 clones, with around 90% observed a single time. The ten largest account for 3.9% of the sample.

The time point label on this specimen signifies: individuals recovered from natural SARS-CoV-2 infection. The study at large found these results: It was noted by the authors that total T cell responses may have been underestimated by the TCR breadth and depth analyses. Higher spike-specific TCR breadth was observed in Ad26.COV2.S recipients than in placebo recipients (P = 0.0014). Vaccine and placebo recipients had comparable non-spike TCR breadth, which fits with the vaccine containing only spike. After vaccination, spike-specific CD8+ and CD4+ T cell responses were reported to show substantial breadth.

Remarks on this clone: The antigen this receptor binds is unknown. Base qualities are missing; no much larger clone stands one base away.

The source material was peripheral blood, sampled after recovery from COVID-19. The chain couples TRBV7-2 to TRBJ2-7; 5 matching bases give a weak D call of TRBD2. The source is a human donor who had recovered from COVID-19. The nucleotide sequence is given as TGTGCCAGCAGCTCCAGCGGCTACGAGCAGTACTTC. Translated, it gives CASSSSGYEQYF.